The T cell receptor beta chain described here comes from a study of T cell changes during pregnancy in multiple sclerosis. The CDR3 is made up of 12 amino acids. Between the trimmed V and J ends, which lost 7 bases and 5 bases, there was a span of 11 bases. The germline gives CDR1 MRHNA, CDR2 SNTAGT. This clone has only one observation. Clones were sequenced by immunoSEQ multiplex PCR, and TCRdb holds only the in-frame ones, with some missing. The data contain over 45,000 clones, about nine tenths of them singletons. The starting material was CD4+ T cells from peripheral blood mononuclear cells, obtained in the third trimester of pregnancy. The chain joins TRBV6-4 to TRBJ2-5; D gene uncertain. This TCR came from a female donor with multiple sclerosis, enrolled in a pregnancy study. Here the CDR3 DNA reads TGTGCCAGCACCCGTAGAAGTGAGACCCAGTACTTC. Protein product: CASTRRSETQYF.